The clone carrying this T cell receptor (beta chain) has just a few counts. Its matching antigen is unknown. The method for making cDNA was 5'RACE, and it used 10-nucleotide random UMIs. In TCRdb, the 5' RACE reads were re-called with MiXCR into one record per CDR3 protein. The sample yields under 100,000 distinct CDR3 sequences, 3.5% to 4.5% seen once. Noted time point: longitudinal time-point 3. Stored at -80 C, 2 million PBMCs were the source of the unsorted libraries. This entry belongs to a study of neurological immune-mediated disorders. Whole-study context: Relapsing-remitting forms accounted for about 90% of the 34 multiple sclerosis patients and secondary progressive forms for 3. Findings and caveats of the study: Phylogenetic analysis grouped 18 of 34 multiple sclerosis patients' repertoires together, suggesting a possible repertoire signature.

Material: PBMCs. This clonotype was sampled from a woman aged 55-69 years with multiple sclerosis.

Written as DNA, the CDR3 is TGTGCCAGCAGCTCCCTTGGGCAGGGGAAGGGAGTATACGAGCAGTACTTC. It translates to CASSSLGQGKGVYEQYF. This sequence joins TRBV28 and TRBJ2-7; tentative D call: TRBD1 (6 bases). The germline V gene encodes CDR1 MDHEN and CDR2 SYDVKM. V lost 6 bases to trimming and J lost 4 bases, with 25 bases between them. CDR3 length: 17 amino acids.